This passage covers 28 T cell receptor beta chains from one sample sequenced in a study of cytomegalovirus exposure and HLA in healthy donors. With 60 Vbeta and 13 Jbeta primers, the PCR was carried out. Sequencing used immunoSEQ multiplex PCR; TCRdb keeps in-frame clones, though not all of them. The table lists some 150,000 clones, roughly 82% of them singletons, with around a tenth in the top ten. The sample comprised PBMCs. The receptors were gathered from a man aged 45-65 years in good health and CMV-seropositive.

The V and J genes are TRBV30 and TRBJ2-3; maybe TRBD2 (7 bases). From germline, CDR1 is GTSNPN and CDR2 SVGIG (reference sequence). The CDR3 is 15 residues long. V dropped 4 bases and J dropped 2 bases, with 16 bases sitting between them. The DNA of the CDR3 is TGTGCCTGGAAGGGTCGGCGGGGGCCCACAGATACGCAGTATTTT. Translation: CAWKGRRGPTDTQYF.

The chain uses TRBV2 and TRBJ2-3, with a weak D call TRBD2 (6 bases). Germline assignment: CDR1 SNHLY and CDR2 FYNNEI. The V end was cut by 4 bases, the J end by 5 bases, with 13 bases between. The CDR3 has 14 amino acids. CDR3 coding DNA: TGTGCCAGCAGTGGAGAGACTAGTCAAGATACGCAGTATTTT. It specifies CASSGETSQDTQYF.

This chain links TRBV9 with TRBJ2-2, with a possible D match to TRBD2 (5 bases). This CDR3 has 17 amino acids. V lost 2 bases and J 6 bases, leaving 20 bases between the germline ends. CDR1 and CDR2 (germline): SGDLS, YYNGEE. CDR3 bases: TGTGCCAGCAGCGTGTCGCAAGAGGTCCGAGGGTCCGGGGAGCTGTTTTTT. This encodes CASSVSQEVRGSGELFF.

V and J are TRBV19 and TRBJ1-5; D call uncertain. V lost 1 base and J lost 3, with 4 bases in between. The germline V gene has CDR1 LNHDA and CDR2 SQIVND (reference sequence). The CDR3 covers 13 residues. The CDR3: CASSIGVNQPQHF. DNA for the CDR3: TGTGCCAGTAGTATAGGAGTCAATCAGCCCCAGCATTTT.

The rearrangement joins TRBV7-9 to TRBJ2-1; D gene ambiguous. The V end lost 5 bases, the J end lost 4 bases, and 12 bases lay between the germline ends. Germline CDR1 reads SEHNR; CDR2 reads FQNEAQ (reference sequence). The CDR3 spans 14 residues. Here the CDR3 DNA reads TGTGCCAGCAGCCCAGGTGTGGATTACAATGAGCAGTTCTTC. Amino acids: CASSPGVDYNEQFF.

This chain joins TRBV6-6 and TRBJ1-3; tentative D call: TRBD1 (5 bases). The CDR3 totals 16 residues. V was trimmed by 0 bases and J by 3 bases, leaving 12 bases between them. Per the germline V gene, CDR1 is MNHNY and CDR2 is SVGAGI (reference sequence). The CDR3, as DNA: TGTGCCAGCAGTTACTCTTCAGGGTTGGGTGGAAACACCATATATTTT. It translates to CASSYSSGLGGNTIYF.

This sequence joins TRBV11-3 and TRBJ2-5; D might be TRBD1 (5 bases). The tail of the sequence fits TRBJ2-7 better, so the J call may be wrong. The germline gives CDR1 SGHNT, CDR2 YENEEA. There are 14 residues in the CDR3. Here the CDR3 reads CASSSLDKPYEQYF. The CDR3 nucleotides read TGTGCCAGCAGCTCGCTGGACAAACCCTACGAGCAGTACTTC.

This clone was counted only a few times. The V call is TRBV7-2, the J call TRBJ1-3; 7 bases line up with TRBD1. The junction had 2 bases not matched to a gene; V was cut back by 5 bases and J by 4 bases. Germline V lookup: CDR1 SGHTA, CDR2 FQGNSA. This CDR3 is 13 amino acids long. The CDR3: CASSATGGNTIYF. The CDR3 DNA sequence: TGTGCCAGCAGCGCGACAGGGGGAAACACCATATATTTT.

The rearrangement joins TRBV5-1 to TRBJ2-5; the match to TRBD2 covers 8 bases. Per germline, CDR1 SGHRS and CDR2 YFSETQ. The CDR3 loop spans 17 amino acids. The V segment lost 4 bases and the J segment 4 bases; nucleotides outside the gene matches: 15. The CDR3 protein is CASSQGTGGARRETQYF. In DNA form, the CDR3 reads TGCGCCAGCAGCCAGGGAACGGGGGGGGCGCGACGAGAGACCCAGTACTTC.

The gene calls are TRBV28 and TRBJ1-6, with 11 bases that match TRBD1. V lost 3 bases, J lost 8 bases, and 3 bases stayed unmatched. CDR1 MDHEN and CDR2 SYDVKM come from the germline V gene. This CDR3 comprises 15 residues. CDR3 loop: CASSLGTGGYSPLHF. Here the CDR3 DNA reads TGTGCCAGCAGTTTGGGGACAGGGGGATATTCACCCCTCCACTTT. The variable domain in full, completed from reference TRBV28 and TRBJ1-6, reads DVKVTQSSRYLVKRTGEKVFLECVQDMDHENMFWYRQDPGLGLRLIYFSYDVKMKEKGDIPEGYSVSREKKERFSLILESASTNQTSMYLCASSLGTGGYSPLHFGNGTRLTVT.

CDR3 in amino acids: CASSQDRPGTGITYEQYF. The CDR3 bases are TGCGCCAGCAGCCAAGATCGTCCCGGGACAGGCATAACCTACGAGCAGTACTTC. The gene calls are TRBV4-3 and TRBJ2-7; 8 positions match TRBD1. Trimming took 0 bases from V and 2 from J; bases not matched to a gene: 12. CDR1 and CDR2 from the germline V gene are LGHNA and YSLEER. The CDR3 has 18 residues.

This clone was found a few times. This chain links TRBV7-9 with TRBJ2-7; D perhaps matches TRBD2 (7 bases). The CDR3 contains 12 residues. Trimming took off 2 bases at V and 7 bases at J, with 9 bases between the two ends. Germline V gene lookup returns CDR1 SEHNR and CDR2 FQNEAQ (reference sequence). As DNA, the CDR3 is TGTGCCAGCAGCTTAAGGGGGGGGGAGCAGTACTTC. Protein: CASSLRGGEQYF.

The count of this clone is one. This chain connects TRBV28 to TRBJ2-1; 7 bases map to TRBD1. CDR1 is MDHEN, CDR2 SYDVKM, per germline. The CDR3 loop spans 15 amino acids. J lost 3 bases, V lost 6 bases, and 8 bases had no gene match. CDR3 coding DNA: TGTGCCAGCAGGGGTCCCACAGGGGTCTACAATGAGCAGTTCTTC. Translating it yields CASRGPTGVYNEQFF.

The chain uses TRBV9 and TRBJ2-5; 8 positions match TRBD2. V dropped 3 bases and J dropped 2; count of bases not matched to a gene: 3. Germline V gene lookup returns CDR1 SGDLS and CDR2 YYNGEE. The CDR3 contains 14 residues. The CDR3 reads CASSAGGRQETQYF. As DNA, the CDR3 is TGTGCCAGCAGCGCGGGGGGGCGGCAAGAGACCCAGTACTTC.

V and J are TRBV4-2 and TRBJ2-7; 7 bases agree with TRBD1. The length of the CDR3 is 15 residues. Germline V CDR1 and CDR2: LGHNA, YNFKEQ. V gave up 1 base and J gave up 2 bases; unmatched junction bases: 5. CDR3 loop: CASSQARQGTYEQYF. The CDR3 nucleotides read TGTGCCAGCAGCCAAGCCCGACAGGGAACCTACGAGCAGTACTTC.

This clone was seen only once. The rearrangement links TRBV28 to TRBJ2-1; 14 nucleotides line up with TRBD2. The CDR3 has 15 amino acids. The germline V gene encodes CDR1 MDHEN and CDR2 SYDVKM. Trimming took 5 bases from V and 7 from J; bases not matched to a gene: 4. This CDR3 reads CASSRLAGGWNEQFF. CDR3 bases: TGTGCCAGCAGTCGACTAGCGGGGGGGTGGAATGAGCAGTTCTTC.

V is TRBV4-2 and J is TRBJ2-7; possible D gene TRBD2, 6 bases. Germline V CDR1 and CDR2: LGHNA, YNFKEQ. The CDR3 has 18 amino acids. The germline V and J ends were trimmed by 1 base and 1 base, with 20 bases remaining between them. The CDR3: CASSQGTPKLGGSYEQYF. CDR3 nucleotide sequence: TGTGCCAGCAGCCAAGGGACTCCTAAGTTGGGGGGTTCCTACGAGCAGTACTTC.

The chain recombines TRBV5-6 with TRBJ2-7; D possibly corresponds to TRBD2 (7 bases). Looked up from germline, CDR1 is SGHDT and CDR2 is YYEEEE. This CDR3 is built from 13 residues. V was shortened by 2 bases and J by 7 bases, with 13 bases between the two germline ends. For the CDR3, the DNA is TGTGCCAGCAGCTTAGGGGGGGCCAATGAGCAGTACTTC. It yields the protein CASSLGGANEQYF.

This sequence joins TRBV29-1 and TRBJ1-5; 7 bases match TRBD1. CDR1 and CDR2 from the germline V gene are SQVTM and ANQGSEA. V shed 4 bases, J shed 4 bases, and the junction held 4 bases outside the gene matches. The CDR3 sequence is 13 residues long. CDR3 sequence reads: CSVAGQRNQPQHF. The CDR3 region has the DNA TGCAGCGTTGCGGGACAGCGAAATCAGCCCCAGCATTTT. The full variable domain, rest sourced from reference TRBV29-1 and TRBJ1-5, is SAVISQKPSRDICQRGTSLTIQCQVDSQVTMMFWYRQQPGQSLTLIATANQGSEATYESGFVIDKFPISRPNLTFSTLTVSNMSPEDSSIYLCSVAGQRNQPQHFGDGTRLSIL.

This clone occurred once. V gene TRBV30 combines with J gene TRBJ2-7, with a possible D match to TRBD2 (6 bases). Trimming took off 1 base at V and 12 bases at J, with 13 bases between the two ends. CDR1 is GTSNPN, CDR2 SVGIG, per germline (reference sequence). This CDR3 contains 11 residues. CDR3 protein: CAWSGRGARYF. The CDR3 nucleotides are TGTGCCTGGAGTGGGCGCGGGGCGCGGTACTTC.

This chain uses TRBV7-2 with TRBJ1-1; 8 nucleotides line up with TRBD1. This CDR3 contains 15 residues. Germline loops: CDR1 SGHTA, CDR2 FQGNSA. V lost 6 bases, J lost 0 bases, and 6 bases stayed unmatched. The CDR3 protein is CASSGQGRLNTEAFF. The DNA for the CDR3 is TGTGCCAGCAGTGGACAGGGACGTTTGAACACTGAAGCTTTCTTT.

The V call is TRBV7-2, the J call TRBJ1-1; 9 bases align to TRBD1. CDR1 is SGHTA and CDR2 is FQGNSA in the germline V gene. The CDR3 consists of 16 residues. V shed 5 bases, J shed 0 bases, and the junction held 7 bases outside the gene matches. CDR3 sequence: CASSEPGQGLNTEAFF. The CDR3 DNA sequence: TGTGCCAGCAGCGAACCGGGACAGGGATTGAACACTGAAGCTTTCTTT.

The chain combines TRBV6-5 with TRBJ1-2; weak D call: TRBD1 (6 bases). This CDR3 has 13 amino acids. V lost 5 bases, J lost 7 bases, and 14 bases lay in between. Looked up from germline, CDR1 is MNHEY and CDR2 is SVGAGI. CDR3 nucleotides: TGTGCCAGCAGTACCGACAGGCGGTCTGGCTACACCTTC. Its translation: CASSTDRRSGYTF.

This chain connects TRBV14 to TRBJ2-7; the match to TRBD2 covers 9 bases. The CDR3 extends over 15 amino acids. Losses at the gene ends were 2 bases for V and 4 bases for J; bases not matched to a gene: 6. From germline, CDR1 is SGHDN and CDR2 FVKESK. CDR3 sequence (DNA): TGTGCCAGCAGCCAACGTAGCGGGAGAGGTTACGAGCAGTACTTC. Protein: CASSQRSGRGYEQYF.

In this sample, this clone turned up once. The genes are TRBV7-2 and TRBJ2-7; D ambiguous. CDR1 and CDR2 (germline): SGHTA, FQGNSA. This CDR3 comprises 16 residues. V lost 5 bases and J lost 6, with 23 bases in between. The CDR3 loop reads CASSRRPPTVSGEQYF. The CDR3 nucleotides are TGTGCCAGCAGCCGCCGCCCACCTACAGTGTCAGGCGAGCAGTACTTC.

The chain carries TRBV28 and TRBJ1-2; no firm D call. Trimming took 7 bases from V and 3 from J, leaving 15 bases between them. The CDR3 is 14 amino acids. Germline V lookup: CDR1 MDHEN, CDR2 SYDVKM. CDR3 nucleotide sequence: TGTGCCAGCACGGCAGGTCCTGTAGACTATGGCTACACCTTC. Residues: CASTAGPVDYGYTF.

The V and J genes are TRBV6-5 and TRBJ1-4; D is possibly TRBD1 (5 bases). V lost 7 bases and J 7 bases, leaving 10 bases between the germline ends. Germline V gene lookup returns CDR1 MNHEY and CDR2 SVGAGI. This CDR3 is built from 12 residues. CDR3 region: CASKRGGEKLFF. CDR3 in DNA: TGTGCCAGCAAGCGGGGGGGTGAAAAACTGTTTTTT.

This clone was seen once. This chain links TRBV28 with TRBJ2-7; tentatively, D is TRBD2 (7 bases). V was shortened by 4 bases and J by 4 bases, with 20 bases between the two germline ends. CDR3 length equals 16 residues. Germline CDR1 reads MDHEN; CDR2 reads SYDVKM. The CDR3 DNA sequence: TGTGCCAGCAGTTGGGGACTAACAGGGTATTCTTACGAGCAGTACTTC. This gives the protein CASSWGLTGYSYEQYF.